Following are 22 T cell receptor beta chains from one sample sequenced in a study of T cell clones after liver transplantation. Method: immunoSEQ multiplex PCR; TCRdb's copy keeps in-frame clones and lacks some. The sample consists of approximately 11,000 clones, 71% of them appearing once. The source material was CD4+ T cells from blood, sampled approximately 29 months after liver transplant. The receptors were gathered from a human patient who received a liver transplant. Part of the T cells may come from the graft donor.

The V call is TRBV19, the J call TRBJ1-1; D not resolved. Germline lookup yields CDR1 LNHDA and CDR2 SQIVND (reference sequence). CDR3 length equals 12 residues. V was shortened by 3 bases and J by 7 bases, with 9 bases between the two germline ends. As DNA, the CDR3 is TGTGCCAGTAGTATTGGGGAACTTGAAGCTTTCTTT. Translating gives CASSIGELEAFF.

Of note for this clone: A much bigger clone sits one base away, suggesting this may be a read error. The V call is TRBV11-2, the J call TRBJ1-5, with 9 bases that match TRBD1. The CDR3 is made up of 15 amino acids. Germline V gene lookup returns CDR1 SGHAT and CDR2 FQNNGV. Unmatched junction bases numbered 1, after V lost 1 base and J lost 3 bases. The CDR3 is CASSLGTGANQPQHF. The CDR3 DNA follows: TGTGCCAGCAGCTTAGGGACAGGGGCCAATCAGCCCCAGCATTTT. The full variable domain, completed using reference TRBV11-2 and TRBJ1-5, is EAGVAQSPRYKIIEKRQSVAFWCNPISGHATLYWYQQILGQGPKLLIQFQNNGVVDDSQLPKDRFSAERLKGVDSTLKIQPAKLEDSAVYLCASSLGTGANQPQHFGDGTRLSIL.

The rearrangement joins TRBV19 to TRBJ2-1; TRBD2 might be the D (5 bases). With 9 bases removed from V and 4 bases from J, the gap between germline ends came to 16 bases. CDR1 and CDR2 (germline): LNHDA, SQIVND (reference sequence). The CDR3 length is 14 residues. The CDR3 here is CASSDYDVYNEQFF. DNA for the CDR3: TGTGCCAGCAGCGACTATGATGTATACAATGAGCAGTTCTTC.

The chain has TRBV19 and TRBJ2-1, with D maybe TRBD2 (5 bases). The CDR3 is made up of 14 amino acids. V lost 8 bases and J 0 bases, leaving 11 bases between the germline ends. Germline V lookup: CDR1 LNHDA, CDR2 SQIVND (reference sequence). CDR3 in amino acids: CASASGSSYNEQFF. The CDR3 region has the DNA TGTGCCAGTGCAAGCGGAAGCTCCTACAATGAGCAGTTCTTC.

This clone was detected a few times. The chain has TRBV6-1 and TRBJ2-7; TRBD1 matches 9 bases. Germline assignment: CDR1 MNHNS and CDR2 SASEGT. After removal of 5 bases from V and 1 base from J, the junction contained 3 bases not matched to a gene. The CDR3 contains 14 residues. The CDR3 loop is CASSPGTGSYEQYV. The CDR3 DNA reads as TGTGCCAGCAGTCCCGGGACAGGGTCCTACGAGCAGTACGTC.

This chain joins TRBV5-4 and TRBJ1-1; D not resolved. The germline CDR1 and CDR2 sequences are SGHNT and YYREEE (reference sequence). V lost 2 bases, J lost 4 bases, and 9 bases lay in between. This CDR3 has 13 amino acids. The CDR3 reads CASSFFGGTEAFF. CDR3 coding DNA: TGTGCCAGCAGCTTTTTCGGCGGCACTGAAGCTTTCTTT.

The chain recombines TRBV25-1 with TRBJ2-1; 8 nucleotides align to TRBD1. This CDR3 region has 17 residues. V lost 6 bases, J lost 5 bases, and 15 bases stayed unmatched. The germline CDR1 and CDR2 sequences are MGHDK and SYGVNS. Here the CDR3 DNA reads TGTGCCAGCAGCCAACCACCCGGCAGGGGGCTGGACAATGAGCAGTTCTTC. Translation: CASSQPPGRGLDNEQFF.

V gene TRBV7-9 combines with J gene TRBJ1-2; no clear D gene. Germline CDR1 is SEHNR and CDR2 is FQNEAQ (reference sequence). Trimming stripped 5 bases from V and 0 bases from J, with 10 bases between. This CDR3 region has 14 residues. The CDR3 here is CASSPPGTNYGYTF. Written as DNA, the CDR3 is TGTGCCAGCAGCCCCCCGGGGACTAACTATGGCTACACCTTC.

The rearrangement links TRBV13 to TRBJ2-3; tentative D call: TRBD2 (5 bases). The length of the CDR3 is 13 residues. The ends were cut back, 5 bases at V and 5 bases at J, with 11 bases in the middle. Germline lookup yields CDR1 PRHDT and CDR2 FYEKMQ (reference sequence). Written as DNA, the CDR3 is TGTGCCAGCAGCCAAGCACTAGAAGATACGCAGTATTTT. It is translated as CASSQALEDTQYF.

CDR3 amino acids: CASRPGQGSYNEQFF. In DNA form, the CDR3 reads TGTGCCAGCAGACCGGGACAGGGGTCTTACAATGAGCAGTTCTTC. The V call is TRBV7-9, the J call TRBJ2-1; 10 positions agree with TRBD1. CDR1 SEHNR and CDR2 FQNEAQ come from the germline V gene (reference sequence). V was pared by 6 bases and J by 4 bases, with 6 bases of the junction left unmatched. The CDR3 is 15 amino acids. Combining the CDR3 with reference TRBV7-9 and TRBJ2-1 gives the whole variable domain DTGVSQNPRHKITKRGQNVTFRCDPISEHNRLYWYRQTLGQGPEFLTYFQNEAQLEKSRLLSDRFSAERPKGSFSTLEIQRTEQGDSAMYLCASRPGQGSYNEQFFGPGTRLTVL.

In nucleotides, the CDR3 is TGTGCCAGCAGCTACCGGGATACCTACGAGCAGTACTTC. Its translation: CASSYRDTYEQYF. The chain recombines TRBV7-9 with TRBJ2-7; D may be TRBD2 (5 bases). CDR3 length equals 13 residues. Trimming removed 4 bases from V and 2 bases from J, with 9 bases in between. CDR1 and CDR2 (germline): SEHNR, FQNEAQ (reference sequence).

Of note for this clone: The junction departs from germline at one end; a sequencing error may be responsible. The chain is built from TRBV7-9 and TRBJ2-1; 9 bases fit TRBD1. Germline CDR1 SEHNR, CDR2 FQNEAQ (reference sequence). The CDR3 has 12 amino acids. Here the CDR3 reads CASRNSGDRGVF. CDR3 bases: TGTGCCAGCCGTAATTCAGGTGACAGGGGGGTCTTC.

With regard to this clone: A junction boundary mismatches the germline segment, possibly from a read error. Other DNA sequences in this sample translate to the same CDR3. CDR3 bases: TGTGCCAGTAGTATAGCAGACAGGGGATCCTACGAGCAGTACTTT. This codes for CASSIADRGSYEQYF. The V and J genes are TRBV19 and TRBJ2-7; 8 nucleotides match TRBD1. The CDR3 is made up of 15 amino acids. CDR1 and CDR2 (germline): LNHDA, SQIVND (reference sequence).

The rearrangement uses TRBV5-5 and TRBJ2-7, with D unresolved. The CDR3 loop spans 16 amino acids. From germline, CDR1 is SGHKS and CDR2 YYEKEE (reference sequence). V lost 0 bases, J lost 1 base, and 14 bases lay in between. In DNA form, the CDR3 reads TGTGCCAGCAGCTTGGCGCGTCGGCAGGATTCCTACGAGCAGTACTTC. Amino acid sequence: CASSLARRQDSYEQYF.

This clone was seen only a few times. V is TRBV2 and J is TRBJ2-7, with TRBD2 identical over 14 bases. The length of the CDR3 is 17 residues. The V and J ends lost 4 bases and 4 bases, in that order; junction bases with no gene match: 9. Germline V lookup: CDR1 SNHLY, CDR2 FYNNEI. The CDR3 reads CASSGGLAGASIYEQYF. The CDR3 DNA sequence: TGTGCCAGCAGTGGGGGACTAGCGGGGGCTTCGATTTACGAGCAGTACTTC.

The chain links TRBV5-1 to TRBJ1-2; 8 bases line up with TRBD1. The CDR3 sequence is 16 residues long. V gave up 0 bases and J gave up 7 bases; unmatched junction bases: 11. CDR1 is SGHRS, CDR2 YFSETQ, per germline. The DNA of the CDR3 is TGCGCCAGCAGCTTGGTGCCGGCAGGGGGCGCGGGTGGCTACACCTTC. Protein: CASSLVPAGGAGGYTF.

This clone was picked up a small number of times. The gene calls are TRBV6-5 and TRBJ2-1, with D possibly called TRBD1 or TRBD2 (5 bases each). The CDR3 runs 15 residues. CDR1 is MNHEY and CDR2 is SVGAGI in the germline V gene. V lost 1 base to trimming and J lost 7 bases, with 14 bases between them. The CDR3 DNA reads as TGTGCCAGCAGTTACTTTCCGGGACGCCGAAATGAGCAGTTCTTC. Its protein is CASSYFPGRRNEQFF.

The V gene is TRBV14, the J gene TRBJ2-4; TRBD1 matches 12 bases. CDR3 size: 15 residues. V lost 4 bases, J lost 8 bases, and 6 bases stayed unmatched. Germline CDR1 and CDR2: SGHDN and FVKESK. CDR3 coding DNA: TGTGCCAGCAGCCCAGCGGGACAGGGGGCGGACATTCAGTACTTC. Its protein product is CASSPAGQGADIQYF.

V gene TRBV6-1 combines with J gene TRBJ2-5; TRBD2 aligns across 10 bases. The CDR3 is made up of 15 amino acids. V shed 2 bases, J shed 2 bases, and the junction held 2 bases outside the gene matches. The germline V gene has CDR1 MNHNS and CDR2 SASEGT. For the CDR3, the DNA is TGTGCCAGCAGTGAACTAGCGGGGGAGCAAGAGACCCAGTACTTC. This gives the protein CASSELAGEQETQYF.

CDR3 in amino acids: CASSEVSGFREAFF. The CDR3 bases are TGTGCCAGCAGTGAAGTTTCCGGGTTTCGGGAAGCTTTCTTT. V usage is TRBV25-1 and J usage is TRBJ1-1, with D uncertain. The V end was cut by 2 bases, the J end by 8 bases, with 15 bases between. CDR1 is MGHDK, CDR2 SYGVNS, per germline. The CDR3 runs to 14 residues.

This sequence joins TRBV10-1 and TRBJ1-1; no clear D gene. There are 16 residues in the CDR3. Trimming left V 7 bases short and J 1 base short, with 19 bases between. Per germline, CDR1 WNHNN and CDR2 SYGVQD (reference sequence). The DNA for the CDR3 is TGCGCCAGCACGGGGAAGCAATGTGACTGGAACACTGAAGCTTTCTTT. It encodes CASTGKQCDWNTEAFF.

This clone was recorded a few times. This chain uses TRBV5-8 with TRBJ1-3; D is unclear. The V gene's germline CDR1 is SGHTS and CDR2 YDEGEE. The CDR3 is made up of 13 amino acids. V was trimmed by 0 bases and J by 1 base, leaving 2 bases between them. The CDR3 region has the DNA TGTGCCAGCAGCTTGGATTCTGGAAACACCATATATTTT. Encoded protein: CASSLDSGNTIYF.